The 5 T cell receptor beta chains below come from one sample, sequenced in a study of beta chain features in type 1 diabetes. General observations from the study: TCRB CDR3s were moderately but significantly shorter in Type 1 diabetes patients in all four CD4+ subsets.

Their antigens are not known. Expressed TCRB transcripts were sequenced because the isolated RNA had all been reverse transcribed beforehand. The protocol was immunoSEQ multiplex PCR, while the TCRdb copy is restricted to in-frame clones and leaves out a portion. The repertoire holds 120,000 or so clones, around 16% seen once, with 2.6% in the top ten. Sequencing input: central memory CD4+ T cells from blood. The receptor set was obtained from a man aged 18 to 35 with type 1 diabetes.

As concerns this clone: Being one base from a much bigger clone, this may be a read error. V usage is TRBV4-2 and J usage is TRBJ2-1; 10 positions match TRBD2. This CDR3 has 15 residues. V dropped 6 bases and J dropped 6; count of bases not matched to a gene: 8. Germline CDR1 reads LGHNA; CDR2 reads YNFKEQ. CDR3 sequence reads: CASRPSGRCGNEQFF. CDR3 nucleotides: TGTGCCAGCAGACCTAGCGGGAGATGTGGCAATGAGCAGTTCTTC.

The genes are TRBV7-2 and TRBJ2-1; D may correspond to TRBD1 or TRBD2 (5 bases each). The CDR3 is 14 amino acids. Per the germline V gene, CDR1 is SGHTA and CDR2 is FQGNSA. Trimming cost V 6 bases and J 8 bases, with 17 bases left between them. In DNA form, the CDR3 reads TGTGCCAGCAGTCGCCCCTACGGGGCCTATGAGCAGTTCTTC. Amino acid sequence: CASSRPYGAYEQFF.

V is TRBV2 and J is TRBJ2-1, with 10 bases identical to TRBD2. The CDR3 has 13 amino acids. Germline V gene sequence: CDR1 SNHLY, CDR2 FYNNEI. Losses at the gene ends were 7 bases for V and 7 bases for J; bases not matched to a gene: 4. This chain's CDR3 is CASTSGGLNEQFF. DNA for the CDR3: TGTGCCAGCACTAGCGGGGGTTTGAATGAGCAGTTCTTC.

The chain uses TRBV7-9 and TRBJ2-3; 12 nucleotides align to TRBD2. J was trimmed by 5 bases and V by 5 bases; bases with no gene match: 5. The CDR3 length is 15 residues. Germline CDR1 reads SEHNR; CDR2 reads FQNEAQ (reference sequence). Here the CDR3 reads CASSRTSGDRDTQYF. Here the CDR3 DNA reads TGTGCCAGCAGCCGGACTAGCGGGGACCGAGATACGCAGTATTTT.

The table lists this clone with a few counts. The chain employs TRBV5-4 and TRBJ1-2; 8 bases align to TRBD1. Per germline, CDR1 SGHNT and CDR2 YYREEE (reference sequence). The CDR3 runs 16 residues. With V trimmed by 4 bases and J by 4 bases, 12 bases remained unmatched. The CDR3 coding sequence is TGTGCCAGCAGCCAGCGACAGGGGATTTCCGGCTATGGCTACACCTTC. Translation: CASSQRQGISGYGYTF.